Here is one T cell receptor beta chain with its context. Antigen: not known. This sample was included in a study of beta chain features in type 1 diabetes. Sorting gave populations that all exceeded 98% purity. CDR3 size: 13 residues. Trimming stripped 4 bases from V and 3 bases from J, with 11 bases between. The V gene's germline CDR1 is SGHRS and CDR2 YFSETQ. Expressed TCRB transcripts were sequenced, since all the RNA that had been isolated was reverse transcribed. This table comes from immunoSEQ multiplex PCR, and its TCRdb copy is limited to in-frame clones, with some not included. The data contain hundreds of thousands of clones, roughly 16% of them seen just once; the ten biggest clones take up 0.02% to 0.025%. Whole-study results and caveats: Insertion counts at VDJ junctions were lower in type 1 diabetes patients, who also showed more deletions there. It was not settled here whether HLA type affects TCRB rearrangement.

The chain couples TRBV5-1 to TRBJ2-7; tentative D call: TRBD1 (6 bases). Sequenced: naive CD4+ T cells from blood. This TCR was sampled from a woman aged 18-29 years in good health. This CDR3 reads CASSDGQSYEQYF. DNA of the CDR3: TGCGCCAGCAGCGACGGACAGAGCTACGAGCAGTACTTC. Full variable domain (outside the CDR3, taken from reference TRBV5-1 and TRBJ2-7): KAGVTQTPRYLIKTRGQQVTLSCSPISGHRSVSWYQQTPGQGLQFLFEYFSETQRNKGNFPGRFSGRQFSNSRSEMNVSTLELGDSALYLCASSDGQSYEQYFGPGTRLTVT.